These 9 T cell receptor beta chains were all obtained from the same sample, sequenced in a study of CD8+CD57+ T cells in acquired aplastic anemia. Those patients picked for sequencing had displayed CD8+CD57+ cell expansion on flow cytometry. Genomic DNA, the template, was used for profiling of the TCR beta VDJ and CDR3. TCRdb used MiXCR to reprocess the reads, holding one entry per CDR3 protein. The sample lists 180,000 or so distinct CDR3 sequences, approximately 52% occurring once. The sample taken for sequencing was sorted CD4+, CD8+, or CD8+CD57+ T cells (not recorded which) from PBMCs. The receptors here all came from a human donor with aplastic anemia.

There are many counts of this clonotype. The chain couples TRBV9 to TRBJ1-2; TRBD1 might be the D (5 bases). This CDR3 contains 14 residues. Germline values: CDR1 SGDLS, CDR2 YYNGEE. V was cut by 2 bases and J by 0 bases, with 8 bases left in between. CDR3 residues: CASSVGRANYGYTF. The CDR3 coding sequence is TGTGCCAGCAGCGTGGGCAGGGCTAACTATGGCTACACCTTC.

A note on this clonotype: The junction differs from germline at one of its ends, possibly a read error. The gene calls are TRBV2 and TRBJ1-2; 7 bases fit TRBD1. The CDR3 totals 13 residues. The germline CDR1 and CDR2 sequences are SNHLY and FYNNEI. For the CDR3, the DNA is TGTGCCAGCATGGACAGGCCGTGGGGTGGCGACACCTTC. Amino acids: CASMDRPWGGDTF.

This clonotype was seen more than once but under ten times. The chain combines TRBV5-5 with TRBJ1-5, with D tentatively TRBD1 (6 bases). Trimming took off 5 bases at V and 6 bases at J, with 21 bases between the two ends. This CDR3 contains 16 residues. Germline V gene data show CDR1 as SGHKS and CDR2 as YYEKEE (reference sequence). The CDR3 DNA follows: TGTGCCAGCAGGTACGGACTAGCGGGGGGGCCTCAGCCCCAGCATTTT. It is translated as CASRYGLAGGPQPQHF.

A word on this clonotype: A much larger clone differs from this one at a single base, so this may be a read error. The chain combines TRBV12-3 or TRBV12-4 with TRBJ2-1, with D perhaps TRBD1 (6 bases). CDR3 size: 15 residues. The CDR3: CASSPTGMRRNERFF. In DNA, the CDR3 is TGTGCCAGCAGCCCGACAGGTATGCGGAGGAATGAGCGGTTCTTC.

The rearrangement joins TRBV5-1 to TRBJ2-2; the D gene is possibly TRBD2 (5 bases). Germline CDR1 and CDR2: SGHRS and YFSETQ. The CDR3 extends over 15 amino acids. V lost 5 bases, J lost 2 bases, and 13 bases lay in between. The CDR3: CASREEGSNTGELFF. The CDR3 DNA sequence: TGCGCCAGCAGGGAAGAGGGATCTAACACCGGGGAGCTGTTTTTT.

This clonotype came up a few times. The genes are TRBV19 and TRBJ1-2; a weak D match, TRBD1 (5 bases). V was trimmed by 6 bases and J by 6 bases, leaving 11 bases between them. CDR1 is LNHDA and CDR2 is SQIVND in the germline V gene (reference sequence). The CDR3 sequence is 12 residues long. CDR3 loop: CASRAGSHGYTF. The DNA for the CDR3 is TGTGCCAGTAGAGCAGGGTCTCATGGCTACACCTTC.

This clonotype was observed a single time. This chain uses TRBV10-1 with TRBJ2-7; maybe TRBD1 (6 bases). There are 14 residues in the CDR3. Germline loops: CDR1 WNHNN, CDR2 SYGVQD (reference sequence). Trimming removed 6 bases at V and 6 bases at J, with 18 bases between. The CDR3 reads CASSGQLGTSEQYF. CDR3 nucleotides: TGCGCCAGCAGCGGACAGCTAGGTACCTCCGAGCAGTACTTC.

Remarks on this clonotype: Just one base apart from a much larger clone, this may be a read error. The chain employs TRBV6-2 or TRBV6-3 and TRBJ2-7; D gene unclear. From germline, CDR1 is MNHEY and CDR2 SVGEGT. CDR3 length: 14 amino acids. This CDR3 reads CASVLMGSSHEQYF. The DNA for the CDR3 is TGTGCCAGCGTTCTAATGGGCAGCTCCCACGAGCAGTACTTC.

The rearrangement links TRBV7-3 to TRBJ1-6; maybe TRBD1 (5 bases). V was clipped by 6 bases and J by 3 bases, with 12 bases between them. The length of the CDR3 is 15 residues. Per the germline V gene, CDR1 is SGHTA and CDR2 is FQGTGA. The CDR3 sequence is CASRDDSFYNSPLHF. The CDR3 DNA reads as TGTGCCAGCAGGGATGACAGTTTCTATAATTCACCCCTCCACTTT.